Following are 17 T cell receptor beta chains from one sample sequenced in a study of human T cells and chemical hapten exposure. Using its own MiXCR run on the RACE reads, TCRdb lists one record per CDR3 protein. This sample has 150,000 to 200,000 distinct CDR3 sequences; about 15% occur once, and the top ten carry 1.5% to 2%. Time point reported: patch test 1, 2 weeks after DPC sensitization. Treatment noted: therapeutic diphenylcyclopropenone sensitization with weekly scalp DPC. Material: whole blood, obtained in connection with sensitization to the hapten diphenylcyclopropenone (DPC). The receptors stem from a woman under 40 with alopecia areata. Some clones in this sample may be carry-over from other donors' samples.

The DNA for the CDR3 is TGTGCCAGCAGTTACAGGCTACTTAGCACAGATACGCAGTATTTT. It is translated as CASSYRLLSTDTQYF. The chain links TRBV6-2 or TRBV6-3 to TRBJ2-3; no clear D. The CDR3 sequence is 15 residues long. Germline CDR1 is MNHEY and CDR2 is SVGEGT. Trimming took off 2 bases at V and 0 bases at J, with 9 bases between the two ends.

This clonotype was observed a handful of times. V and J are TRBV28 and TRBJ1-1, with 8 bases fitting TRBD1. This CDR3 has 14 amino acids. V was clipped by 6 bases and J by 10 bases; unmatched bases: 13. Per germline, CDR1 MDHEN and CDR2 SYDVKM. The CDR3 DNA reads TGTGCCAGCAGATACGTAGGAACAGGGGGGCGAGCTTTCTTT. Translated: CASRYVGTGGRAFF.

The V gene is TRBV7-9, the J gene TRBJ2-3, with 7 bases lining up with TRBD2. V shed 5 bases and J 2 bases; nucleotides not matched to a gene: 7. This CDR3 comprises 15 residues. Looked up from germline, CDR1 is SEHNR and CDR2 is FQNEAQ (reference sequence). CDR3 DNA: TGTGCCAGCAGCCCGTACGGGGGGACCACAGATACGCAGTATTTT. This codes for CASSPYGGTTDTQYF.

This clonotype showed up just a few times. V and J are TRBV27 and TRBJ1-5; 12 bases align to TRBD1. This CDR3 region has 18 residues. CDR1 is MNHEY, CDR2 SMNVEV, per germline (reference sequence). J gave up 7 bases and V 6 bases, and 16 bases lay outside the gene matches. CDR3 region: CASSASLGQGARRQPQHF. Here the CDR3 DNA reads TGTGCCAGCAGCGCCAGTTTGGGACAGGGGGCTCGGAGGCAGCCCCAGCATTTT.

CDR3 loop: CSVDGGGNTEAFF. CDR3 bases: TGCAGCGTTGATGGGGGAGGGAACACTGAAGCTTTCTTT. This chain connects TRBV29-1 to TRBJ1-1, with D perhaps matching TRBD1 (5 bases). Trimming took off 3 bases at V and 1 base at J, with 9 bases between the two ends. The germline V gene has CDR1 SQVTM and CDR2 ANQGSEA. The CDR3 totals 13 residues.

The CDR3 loop is CASSFGQGDTGELFF. CDR3 nucleotide sequence: TGCGCCAGCAGCTTCGGACAGGGCGACACCGGGGAGCTGTTTTTT. The V gene is TRBV5-1, the J gene TRBJ2-2; 8 bases line up with TRBD1. The length of the CDR3 is 15 residues. Germline V gene lookup returns CDR1 SGHRS and CDR2 YFSETQ. The junction had 3 bases not matched to a gene; V was cut back by 2 bases and J by 3 bases.

This clonotype was recorded once. This chain joins TRBV19 and TRBJ2-4, with TRBD1 matching 7 bases. This CDR3 contains 15 residues. The V segment lost 7 bases and the J segment 1 base; nucleotides outside the gene matches: 7. Looked up from germline, CDR1 is LNHDA and CDR2 is SQIVND (reference sequence). CDR3 coding DNA: TGTGCCAGTAAGAAAGGGGGACAGGCCAAAAACATTCAGTACTTC. As protein: CASKKGGQAKNIQYF.

In this sample, this clonotype turned up a few times. The chain combines TRBV18 with TRBJ1-6, with D possibly TRBD1 on 6 matching bases. From germline, CDR1 is KGHSH and CDR2 LQKENI. This CDR3 has 15 amino acids. Trimming stripped 3 bases from V and 3 bases from J, with 9 bases between. CDR3: CASSPRGDYNSPLHF. DNA for the CDR3: TGTGCCAGCTCACCCAGGGGAGACTATAATTCACCCCTCCACTTT.

In its sample, this clonotype was seen a few times. This chain links TRBV10-3 with TRBJ1-2; maybe TRBD1 (5 bases). V lost 2 bases, J lost 2 bases, and 6 bases lay in between. The CDR3 is made up of 13 amino acids. Germline lookup yields CDR1 ENHRY and CDR2 SYGVKD. CDR3 region: CAISEGQNYGYTF. DNA for the CDR3: TGTGCCATCAGTGAGGGACAAAACTATGGCTACACCTTC.

This clonotype was detected a few times. This sequence joins TRBV9 and TRBJ2-5; possible D gene TRBD2, 5 bases. The V end lost 0 bases, the J end lost 4 bases, and 10 bases lay between the germline ends. The CDR3 consists of 14 residues. CDR1 and CDR2 (germline): SGDLS, YYNGEE. The CDR3: CASSVDGIGETQYF. The CDR3 DNA is TGTGCCAGCAGCGTAGACGGGATTGGAGAGACCCAGTACTTC.

The chain employs TRBV3-1 and TRBJ1-2, with TRBD1 identical over 9 bases. CDR1 and CDR2 (germline): LGHDT, YNNKEL (reference sequence). CDR3 size: 13 residues. With 5 bases clipped from V and 7 bases from J, the junction kept 5 bases outside the gene matches. The CDR3 region is CASSFGQGTGYTF. The CDR3 bases are TGTGCCAGCAGCTTTGGACAGGGGACTGGCTACACCTTC.

The gene calls are TRBV28 and TRBJ2-2; D possibly corresponds to TRBD2 (5 bases). The CDR3 has 12 residues. Trimming took off 11 bases at V and 2 bases at J, with 9 bases between the two ends. Germline V gene data show CDR1 as MDHEN and CDR2 as SYDVKM. Here the CDR3 DNA reads TGTGCCTCCAGGACTAACACCGGGGAGCTGTTTTTT. It specifies CASRTNTGELFF.

This clonotype has ten or more counts. This chain's CDR3 is CASSQDTHPTGELFF. The CDR3 bases are TGCGCCAGCAGCCAAGATACACACCCCACCGGGGAGCTGTTTTTT. This rearrangement joins TRBV4-3 to TRBJ2-2; D gene uncertain. The germline V gene has CDR1 LGHNA and CDR2 YSLEER. This CDR3 is 15 amino acids long. V dropped 0 bases and J dropped 4 bases, with 9 bases sitting between them.

The rearrangement joins TRBV20-1 to TRBJ2-1; 8 bases match TRBD2. CDR1 and CDR2 from the germline V gene are DFQATT and SNEGSKA (reference sequence). The CDR3 length is 13 residues. Trimming at V came to 7 bases and at J to 5 bases, leaving 7 bases not matched to a gene. CDR3 coding DNA: TGCAGTGTCCGGACTAGCTACGACAATGAGCAGTTCTTC. Amino acids: CSVRTSYDNEQFF.

The genes are TRBV10-3 and TRBJ1-4; D may be TRBD1 (5 bases). The germline CDR1 and CDR2 sequences are ENHRY and SYGVKD. This CDR3 spans 16 amino acids. The V end lost 0 bases, the J end lost 4 bases, and 12 bases lay between the germline ends. CDR3 in DNA: TGTGCCATCAGTGAGTCGCCGAGGGGTGTTAATGAAAAACTGTTTTTT. Protein product: CAISESPRGVNEKLFF.

This clonotype was counted only a few times. The chain combines TRBV3-1 with TRBJ2-2; tentative D call: TRBD1 (6 bases). Trimming removed 0 bases from V and 5 bases from J, with 10 bases in between. CDR1 and CDR2 from the germline V gene are LGHDT and YNNKEL (reference sequence). CDR3 length equals 15 residues. The CDR3 DNA reads TGTGCCAGCAGCCAAGACCCTACAGGGACCGGGGAGCTGTTTTTT. Translating gives CASSQDPTGTGELFF.

The table lists this clonotype with many counts. V is TRBV12-5 and J is TRBJ1-1; D perhaps matches TRBD1 (6 bases). The V gene's germline CDR1 is LGHNT and CDR2 FRNRAP. The CDR3 totals 17 residues. Trimming cost V 0 bases and J 4 bases, with 18 bases left between them. The CDR3 reads CASGLVLRGRGGTEAFF. The CDR3 DNA reads TGTGCTAGTGGTTTGGTACTAAGGGGGAGGGGCGGCACTGAAGCTTTCTTT.